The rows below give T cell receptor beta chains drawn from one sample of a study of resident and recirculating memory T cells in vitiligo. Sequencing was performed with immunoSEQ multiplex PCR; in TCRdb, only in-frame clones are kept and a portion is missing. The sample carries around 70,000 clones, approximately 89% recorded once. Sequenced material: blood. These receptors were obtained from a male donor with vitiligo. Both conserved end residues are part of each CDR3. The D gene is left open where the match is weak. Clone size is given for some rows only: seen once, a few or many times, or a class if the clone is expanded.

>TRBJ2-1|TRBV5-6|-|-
TGTGCCAGCAGCTTGGCCGAGGGTACCGATGAGCAGTTCTTC
CASSLAEGTDEQFF
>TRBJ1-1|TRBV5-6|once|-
TGTGCCAGCAGCTCCCAGGGTTACACTGAAGCTTTCTTT
CASSSQGYTEAFF
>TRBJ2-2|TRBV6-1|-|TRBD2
TGTGCCAGCAGTGAAGGGACTAGCGGGGTTAACACCGGGGAGCTGTTTTTT
CASSEGTSGVNTGELFF
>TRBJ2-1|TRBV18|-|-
TGTGCCAGCTCACCAGGACTCGACAGGGAAAAGGGTAGCGGGGAGTCCTTATACAATGAGCAGTTCTTC
CASSPGLDREKGSGESLYNEQFF
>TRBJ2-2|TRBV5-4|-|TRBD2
TGTGCCAGCAGTGGGACACTAGCGGTGGGAACCGGGGAGCTGTTTTTT
CASSGTLAVGTGELFF
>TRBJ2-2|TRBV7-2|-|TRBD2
TGTGCCAGCAGCTTATGGGGGGGGGAAACCGGGGAGCTGTTTTTT
CASSLWGGETGELFF
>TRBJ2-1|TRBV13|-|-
TGTGCCAGCAGCCGCCAGGGTGGCAATGAGCAGTTCTTC
CASSRQGGNEQFF
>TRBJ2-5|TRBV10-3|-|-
TGTGCCATCAGTGAGTCGAGAATCACTAGCATAGAGACCCAGTACTTC
CAISESRITSIETQYF
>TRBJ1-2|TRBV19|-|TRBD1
TGTGCCAGTAGTATTGGGACAGCCCAGAACTATGGCTACACCTTC
CASSIGTAQNYGYTF
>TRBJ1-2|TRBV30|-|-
TGTGCCTGGAGTGCCGGGGGGCGGACACCTGGCTACACCTTC
CAWSAGGRTPGYTF
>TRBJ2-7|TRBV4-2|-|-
TGTGCCAGCAGCCAAGAATCGGTGGGGCAGAGCTACGAGCAGTACTTC
CASSQESVGQSYEQYF
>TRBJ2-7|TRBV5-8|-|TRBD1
TGTGCCAGCAGCCGTTACCCCGGGACAGGTCACTACGAGCAGTACTTC
CASSRYPGTGHYEQYF
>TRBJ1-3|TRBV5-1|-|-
TGCGCCAGCAGCTTGGTCGCAGACTCTGGAAACACCATATATTTT
CASSLVADSGNTIYF
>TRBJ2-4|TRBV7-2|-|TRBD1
TGTGCCAGCAGCCCTCGACAGGGCGACATTCAGTACTTC
CASSPRQGDIQYF
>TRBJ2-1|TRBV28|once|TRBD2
TGTGCCAGCAGTTTCCCCCCCCGGACACTAGCGCAAGGCAATGAGCAGTTCTTC
CASSFPPRTLAQGNEQFF
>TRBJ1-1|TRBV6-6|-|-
TGTGCCAGCAGTTTTATGGGGGCTAAAAACACTGAAGCTTTCTTT
CASSFMGAKNTEAFF
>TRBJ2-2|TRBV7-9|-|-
TGTGCCAGCAGCCAGGGTCCAACTTCCAACACCGGGGAGCTGTTTTTT
CASSQGPTSNTGELFF
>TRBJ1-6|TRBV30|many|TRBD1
TGTGCCTGGAGTCTGTACGCGGGGACAGATAATTCACCCCTCCACTTT
CAWSLYAGTDNSPLHF
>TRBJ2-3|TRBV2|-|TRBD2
TGTGCCAGCAGTGTTGTACGCGGGGGATTCCGCACAGATACGCAGTATTTT
CASSVVRGGFRTDTQYF
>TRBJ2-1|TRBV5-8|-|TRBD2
TGTGCCAGCAGCCGACTAGCGGGGTTAAACAATGAGCAGTTCTTC
CASSRLAGLNNEQFF
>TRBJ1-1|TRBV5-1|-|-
TGCGCCAGCAGCTTGGAGGGGGGGACTGAAGCTTTCTTT
CASSLEGGTEAFF
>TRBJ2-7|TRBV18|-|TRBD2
TGTGCCAGCTCACCCCGGGGACTAGCGGGGGGGGGCTCCTACGAGCAGTACTTC
CASSPRGLAGGGSYEQYF
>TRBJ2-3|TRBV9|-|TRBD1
TGTGCCAGCAGCGTAGTGGGGGACAGACGAAGAGATACGCAGTATTTT
CASSVVGDRRRDTQYF
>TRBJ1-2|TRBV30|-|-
TGTGCCGGTTACAGGGTCAGCTATGGCTACACCTTC
CAGYRVSYGYTF
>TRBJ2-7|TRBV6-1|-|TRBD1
TGTGCCAGCAGCCTTACAGGGGGCGCCTCCTACGAGCAGTACTTC
CASSLTGGASYEQYF
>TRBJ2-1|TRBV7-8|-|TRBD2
TGTGCCAGCAGCTTAGTAGGGACTAGCGGGGGGGCTTCGAGTGAGCAGTTCTTC
CASSLVGTSGGASSEQFF
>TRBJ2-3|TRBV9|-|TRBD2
TGTGCCAGCAGCTCTCCCCGGGGGGGCACAGATACGCAGTATTTT
CASSSPRGGTDTQYF
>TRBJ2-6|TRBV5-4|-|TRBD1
TGTGCCAGCAGCTCCAGGACAGGGACCTTCTCTGGGGCCAACGTCCTGACTTTC
CASSSRTGTFSGANVLTF
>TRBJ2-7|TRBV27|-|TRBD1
TGTGCCAGCAGGGAGGACAGGGGGTTCTCCTACGAGCAGTACTTC
CASREDRGFSYEQYF
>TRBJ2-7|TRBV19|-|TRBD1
TGTGCCAGTAGCTCGGGGTGGGACAGGGATTACGAGCAGTACTTC
CASSSGWDRDYEQYF
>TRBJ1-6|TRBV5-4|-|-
TGTGCCAGCAGCAAGGGGTACGGTAGCTCCTATAATTCACCCCTCCACTTT
CASSKGYGSSYNSPLHF